These 21 T cell receptor beta chains share one sample of origin, sequenced in a study of blood T cell repertoires in COVID-19. This table comes from immunoSEQ multiplex PCR, and its TCRdb copy is limited to in-frame clones, with some not included. The table records some 250,000 clones, over 80% of them present only once. The sequenced material came from PBMCs or T cells enriched from blood (not recorded which). Receptors originate from a human donor in a cohort exposed to, infected with or recovered from COVID-19 (not recorded which). The donor label of this sample is uncertain.

This clone was detected once. V usage is TRBV30 and J usage is TRBJ2-7; TRBD2 might be the D (6 bases). Trimming took 6 bases from V and 7 from J, leaving 16 bases between them. Germline lookup yields CDR1 GTSNPN and CDR2 SVGIG (reference sequence). The length of the CDR3 is 12 residues. This CDR3 reads CACDGGRGEQYF. As DNA, the CDR3 is TGTGCCTGCGACGGGGGACGAGGAGAGCAGTACTTC. Full variable domain (remainder filled in from reference TRBV30 and TRBJ2-7): SQTIHQWPATLVQPVGSPLSLECTVEGTSNPNLYWYRQAAGRGLQLLFYSVGIGQISSEVPQNLSASRPQDRQFILSSKKLLLSDSGFYLCACDGGRGEQYFGPGTRLTVT.

This rearrangement joins TRBV30 to TRBJ2-2, with D hard to call. In germline, CDR1 is GTSNPN, CDR2 SVGIG (reference sequence). This CDR3 spans 15 amino acids. The V end was cut by 2 bases, the J end by 4 bases, with 14 bases between. CDR3 sequence: CAWSTIAISTGELFF. The DNA of the CDR3 is TGTGCCTGGAGTACTATCGCGATTAGCACCGGGGAGCTGTTTTTT.

This chain connects TRBV4-2 to TRBJ1-2; 7 bases are a match to TRBD1. The CDR3 loop spans 15 amino acids. V gave up 4 bases and J gave up 5 bases; unmatched junction bases: 10. Germline CDR1 LGHNA, CDR2 YNFKEQ. CDR3 loop: CASSLPGQIEYGYTF. CDR3 in DNA: TGTGCCAGCAGCCTACCGGGACAGATAGAATATGGCTACACCTTC.

This rearrangement joins TRBV5-1 to TRBJ2-3; TRBD1 aligns across 8 bases. The CDR3 is made up of 15 amino acids. V gave up 7 bases and J gave up 0 bases; unmatched junction bases: 7. The germline CDR1 and CDR2 sequences are SGHRS and YFSETQ. CDR3 amino acids: CASARQGASTDTQYF. The CDR3 region has the DNA TGCGCCAGCGCCCGTCAGGGGGCTAGCACAGATACGCAGTATTTT.

The chain couples TRBV4-3 to TRBJ1-6; D possibly corresponds to TRBD1 (6 bases). CDR3 size: 18 residues. Germline V lookup: CDR1 LGHNA, CDR2 YSLEER. Between the trimmed V and J ends, which lost 0 bases and 0 bases, there was a span of 12 bases. CDR3 residues: CASSQEAGASSYNSPLHF. The CDR3 DNA reads TGCGCCAGCAGCCAAGAGGCAGGGGCCAGCTCCTATAATTCACCCCTCCACTTT.

The chain recombines TRBV7-9 with TRBJ2-1, with 7 bases matching TRBD2. The CDR3 extends over 17 amino acids. V was pared by 4 bases and J by 12 bases, with 21 bases of the junction left unmatched. Germline lookup yields CDR1 SEHNR and CDR2 FQNEAQ (reference sequence). The CDR3 nucleotides read TGTGCCAGCAGCTCTACTGAAAGACTCGCTTACGGCGGGGGGCAGTTCTTC. Its translation is CASSSTERLAYGGGQFF.

The chain employs TRBV27 and TRBJ1-2, with TRBD1 matching 8 bases. Germline values: CDR1 MNHEY, CDR2 SMNVEV (reference sequence). V lost 4 bases and J lost 7; bases outside the gene matches: 8. CDR3 length equals 14 residues. CDR3 sequence: CASSWTGYNPGYTF. DNA for the CDR3: TGTGCCAGCAGTTGGACAGGGTATAATCCTGGCTACACCTTC.

V usage is TRBV6-1 and J usage is TRBJ2-7; TRBD1 aligns across 9 bases. The CDR3 has 14 residues. V shed 5 bases and J 4 bases; nucleotides not matched to a gene: 6. CDR1 and CDR2 (germline): MNHNS, SASEGT. CDR3 bases: TGTGCCAGCAGTAAACAGGGGGCGGGTTACGAGCAGTACTTC. This encodes CASSKQGAGYEQYF.

The rearrangement joins TRBV6-2 or TRBV6-3 to TRBJ2-1; no clear D gene. The CDR3 covers 13 residues. Germline V gene data show CDR1 as MNHEY and CDR2 as SVGEGT. The ends were cut back, 5 bases at V and 8 bases at J, with 13 bases in the middle. Here the CDR3 DNA reads TGTGCCAGCAGTCTAGGCGAGGTCCATGAGCAGTTCTTC. It is translated as CASSLGEVHEQFF.

This CDR3 reads CASSFRDSYNEQFF. CDR3 sequence (DNA): TGTGCCAGCAGTTTCCGGGACAGTTACAATGAGCAGTTCTTC. The chain is built from TRBV27 and TRBJ2-1; 7 bases match TRBD1. Germline V gene lookup returns CDR1 MNHEY and CDR2 SMNVEV (reference sequence). The junction had 3 bases not matched to a gene; V was cut back by 3 bases and J by 4 bases. The CDR3 sequence is 14 residues long.

J is TRBJ1-6 and V is TRBV5-3, with D tentatively TRBD1 (6 bases). TRBV5-3 is marked as an open reading frame, function uncertain. Trimming took off 0 bases at V and 1 base at J, with 17 bases between the two ends. The CDR3 consists of 19 residues. The CDR3 sequence: CARSLELRGKLSYNSPLHF. In DNA, the CDR3 is TGTGCCAGAAGCTTGGAGCTAAGGGGGAAGCTGTCCTATAATTCACCCCTCCACTTT.

V gene TRBV13 combines with J gene TRBJ2-2, with 7 bases matching TRBD2. The CDR3 is made up of 15 amino acids. The germline gives CDR1 PRHDT, CDR2 FYEKMQ (reference sequence). The trim removed 4 bases at V and 5 bases at J, leaving 7 bases unmatched. CDR3 in amino acids: CASSYTGGGTGELFF. In DNA form, the CDR3 reads TGTGCCAGCAGCTATACGGGGGGAGGAACCGGGGAGCTGTTTTTT. The full variable domain, completed using reference TRBV13 and TRBJ2-2, is AAGVIQSPRHLIKEKRETATLKCYPIPRHDTVYWYQQGPGQDPQFLISFYEKMQSDKGSIPDRFSAQQFSDYHSELNMSSLELGDSALYFCASSYTGGGTGELFFGEGSRLTVL.

This clone was observed once. The chain joins TRBV5-4 to TRBJ2-3; 8 bases align to TRBD1. CDR3 size: 16 residues. The germline gives CDR1 SGHNT, CDR2 YYREEE (reference sequence). V gave up 0 bases and J gave up 2 bases; unmatched junction bases: 5. The CDR3 loop reads CASSLDPTGATDTQYF. The DNA of the CDR3 is TGTGCCAGCAGCTTGGATCCGACAGGGGCCACAGATACGCAGTATTTT.

The chain links TRBV9 to TRBJ1-4; 8 positions agree with TRBD1. Germline CDR1 SGDLS, CDR2 YYNGEE. V shed 0 bases and J 5 bases; nucleotides not matched to a gene: 9. The CDR3 is 17 amino acids. The CDR3 coding sequence is TGTGCCAGCAGCGTAGGAGGCGGGACAGGAAAAAATGAAAAACTGTTTTTT. Its protein is CASSVGGGTGKNEKLFF.

The V call is TRBV9, the J call TRBJ2-2, with no clear D. V was clipped by 2 bases and J by 6 bases, with 5 bases between them. The CDR3 length is 12 residues. Germline CDR1 and CDR2: SGDLS and YYNGEE. The CDR3 spells CASSVLAGELFF. The CDR3, as DNA: TGTGCCAGCAGCGTGTTAGCCGGGGAGCTGTTTTTT.

This chain's CDR3 is CASSRSGEAFF. Written as DNA, the CDR3 is TGTGCCAGCAGCCGGAGCGGTGAAGCTTTCTTT. The V and J genes are TRBV14 and TRBJ1-1; D uncertain. V dropped 4 bases and J dropped 7 bases, with 7 bases sitting between them. This CDR3 spans 11 amino acids. Germline V gives CDR1 SGHDN, CDR2 FVKESK. Full variable domain (rest looked up from reference TRBV14 and TRBJ1-1): EAGVTQFPSHSVIEKGQTVTLRCDPISGHDNLYWYRRVMGKEIKFLLHFVKESKQDESGMPNNRFLAERTGGTYSTLKVQPAELEDSGVYFCASSRSGEAFFGQGTRLTVV.

This clone showed up just once. The chain recombines TRBV12-5 with TRBJ2-3, with D perhaps TRBD2 (6 bases). Germline loops: CDR1 LGHNT, CDR2 FRNRAP. The CDR3 sequence is 18 residues long. V shed 2 bases and J shed 3 bases, with 21 bases lying between them. The CDR3 loop is CASGLPLGERVSTDTQYF. The CDR3, as DNA: TGTGCTAGTGGTTTGCCCCTGGGAGAGCGGGTAAGTACAGATACGCAGTATTTT. The whole variable domain, remainder taken from reference TRBV12-5 and TRBJ2-3, is DARVTQTPRHKVTEMGQEVTMRCQPILGHNTVFWYRQTMMQGLELLAYFRNRAPLDDSGMPKDRFSAEMPDATLATLKIQPSEPRDSAVYFCASGLPLGERVSTDTQYFGPGTRLTVL.

This clone was counted a single time. The chain employs TRBV9 and TRBJ2-4, with 8 bases aligning to TRBD1. The V segment lost 3 bases and the J segment 0 bases; nucleotides outside the gene matches: 5. From germline, CDR1 is SGDLS and CDR2 YYNGEE. The CDR3 length is 16 residues. CDR3 nucleotide sequence: TGTGCCAGCAGCGCCGACAGGGGCCTAGCCAAAAACATTCAGTACTTC. Translation: CASSADRGLAKNIQYF.

The chain is built from TRBV29-1 and TRBJ2-7, with D perhaps TRBD2 (6 bases). Trimming pared 7 bases from V and 5 bases from J, leaving 15 bases between. This CDR3 has 12 amino acids. CDR1 and CDR2 from the germline V gene are SQVTM and ANQGSEA. The CDR3 DNA sequence: TGCAGCGGAAGTGGGGGGTTAAACGAGCAGTACTTC. Its translation: CSGSGGLNEQYF.

The chain has TRBV5-1 and TRBJ2-3; no clear D gene. Germline CDR1 SGHRS, CDR2 YFSETQ. Trimming removed 0 bases from V and 2 bases from J, with 7 bases in between. The CDR3 covers 14 residues. CDR3 in amino acids: CASSLDLYTDTQYF. In DNA, the CDR3 is TGCGCCAGCAGCTTGGACTTATACACAGATACGCAGTATTTT.

CDR3 residues: CASSFSSRARKGMNTEAFF. The CDR3 coding sequence is TGTGCCAGCAGTTTCTCGAGTAGAGCGAGAAAAGGCATGAACACTGAAGCTTTCTTT. The chain is built from TRBV27 and TRBJ1-1; D gene uncertain. Germline CDR1 and CDR2: MNHEY and SMNVEV (reference sequence). V lost 3 bases and J lost 0, with 23 bases in between. The CDR3 sequence is 19 residues long.